The entry below describes one TCR beta chain. Antigen unknown. The sample originates from a study of T cell responses to AZD1222 COVID-19 vaccine. Study-level findings and limits: Clonal diversity was possibly underestimated, and the donors were mostly white British, with more females. Reportedly, close to half of spike-specific TCRs are directed against unmutated variant regions.

TCRdb's copy holds only in-frame clones and misses some; the assay was immunoSEQ multiplex PCR. The sample lists approximately 100,000 clones; 85% to 90% were seen once. The CDR3 runs 16 residues. CDR1 and CDR2 (germline): SGHDT, YYEEEE. V was clipped by 4 bases and J by 4 bases, with 18 bases between them. This sample comprised peripheral blood, obtained on day 0 of AZD1222 vaccination. The rearrangement joins TRBV5-6 to TRBJ1-3; D gene unclear. This sequence originates from an adult in good health. CDR3 loop: CASSRPSEGIGNTIYF. DNA for the CDR3: TGTGCCAGCAGCCGCCCATCCGAAGGGATCGGAAACACCATATATTTT.